A single sample is the source of the 32 T cell receptor beta chains below, sequenced in a study of cytomegalovirus exposure and HLA in healthy donors. The PCR had 60 Vbeta and 13 Jbeta primers. Produced via immunoSEQ multiplex PCR; TCRdb's table is partial and in-frame only. Recorded here are 55,000 to 85,000 clones; the top ten clones represent about 2.4%. Sequencing input: PBMCs. The receptors derive from a female donor in good health and CMV-seropositive.

The chain is built from TRBV7-2 and TRBJ2-2, with D perhaps TRBD1 (6 bases). The CDR3 totals 19 residues. V lost 3 bases, J lost 1 base, and 21 bases lay in between. CDR1 and CDR2 from the germline V gene are SGHTA and FQGNSA. The CDR3 protein is CASSFTDRYQYRNTGELFF. The CDR3 DNA follows: TGTGCCAGCAGCTTTACCGACAGGTACCAATACAGGAACACCGGGGAGCTGTTTTTT.

The chain joins TRBV5-1 to TRBJ2-3; 8 nucleotides line up with TRBD1. V was pared by 3 bases and J by 2 bases, with 5 bases of the junction left unmatched. CDR1 and CDR2 from the germline V gene are SGHRS and YFSETQ. This CDR3 contains 15 residues. Here the CDR3 reads CASSSGQEFTDTQYF. Here the CDR3 DNA reads TGCGCCAGCAGCTCGGGACAGGAGTTCACAGATACGCAGTATTTT.

The rearrangement links TRBV7-9 to TRBJ2-2, with 8 bases matching TRBD2. Germline values: CDR1 SEHNR, CDR2 FQNEAQ (reference sequence). Trimming at V came to 4 bases and at J to 6 bases, leaving 4 bases not matched to a gene. The CDR3 has 14 residues. CDR3 nucleotides: TGTGCCAGCAGCTCCGGACTAGCCCCCGGGGAGCTGTTTTTT. This encodes CASSSGLAPGELFF.

V gene TRBV5-1 combines with J gene TRBJ2-4; a weak D match, TRBD1 (6 bases). CDR1 SGHRS and CDR2 YFSETQ come from the germline V gene. V dropped 0 bases and J dropped 4 bases, with 11 bases sitting between them. The CDR3 length is 15 residues. CDR3: CASSLAGTTKNIQYF. CDR3 DNA sequence: TGCGCCAGCAGCTTGGCGGGGACAACGAAAAACATTCAGTACTTC.

The chain carries TRBV6-1 and TRBJ2-2; TRBD2 might be the D (7 bases). Germline loops: CDR1 MNHNS, CDR2 SASEGT. The ends were cut back, 5 bases at V and 0 bases at J, with 10 bases in the middle. The CDR3 sequence is 15 residues long. The CDR3 DNA reads TGTGCCAGCAGTCGGGGGGCCTCGAACACCGGGGAGCTGTTTTTT. Translation gives CASSRGASNTGELFF.

The J gene is TRBJ1-2, the V gene TRBV5-1; 7 bases align to TRBD1. The CDR3 totals 17 residues. The germline gives CDR1 SGHRS, CDR2 YFSETQ. After removal of 0 bases from V and 1 base from J, the junction contained 9 bases not matched to a gene. The CDR3 sequence: CASSLGGTDYGNYGYTF. DNA of the CDR3: TGCGCCAGCAGCTTGGGGGGGACAGACTACGGTAACTATGGCTACACCTTC. Drawing the rest from reference TRBV5-1 and TRBJ1-2, the complete variable domain is KAGVTQTPRYLIKTRGQQVTLSCSPISGHRSVSWYQQTPGQGLQFLFEYFSETQRNKGNFPGRFSGRQFSNSRSEMNVSTLELGDSALYLCASSLGGTDYGNYGYTFGSGTRLTVV.

The chain employs TRBV7-3 and TRBJ2-6, with 8 bases lining up with TRBD1. Germline CDR1 is SGHTA and CDR2 is FQGTGA. The CDR3 spans 17 residues. V lost 3 bases and J lost 0; bases outside the gene matches: 4. In nucleotides, the CDR3 is TGTGCCAGCAGCTTTAGGACAGGGCTCTCTGGGGCCAACGTCCTGACTTTC. Amino acid sequence: CASSFRTGLSGANVLTF.

V and J are TRBV6-6 and TRBJ2-1; 12 nucleotides align to TRBD2. With V trimmed by 4 bases and J by 7 bases, 5 bases remained unmatched. Germline CDR1 is MNHNY and CDR2 is SVGAGI (reference sequence). The CDR3 length is 15 residues. CDR3 sequence reads: CASSSSSGGGNEQFF. DNA of the CDR3: TGTGCCAGCAGTTCGTCTAGCGGGGGGGGTAATGAGCAGTTCTTC.

The V call is TRBV4-1, the J call TRBJ2-7, with D maybe TRBD2 (7 bases). This CDR3 region has 14 residues. With 2 bases removed from V and 3 bases from J, the gap between germline ends came to 11 bases. CDR1 and CDR2 (germline): MGHRA, YSYEKL. CDR3 DNA sequence: TGCGCCAGCAGCCAAAAGGGGGGGATCTACGAGCAGTACTTC. Amino acids: CASSQKGGIYEQYF.

This rearrangement joins TRBV2 to TRBJ1-1; possible D gene TRBD1, 6 bases. Germline values: CDR1 SNHLY, CDR2 FYNNEI. V shed 2 bases and J shed 1 base, with 11 bases lying between them. The CDR3 is 15 amino acids. For the CDR3, the DNA is TGTGCCAGCAGTGAACGTGGACAGACGAACACTGAAGCTTTCTTT. Protein sequence: CASSERGQTNTEAFF. The full variable domain, with the rest looked up from reference TRBV2 and TRBJ1-1, is EPEVTQTPSHQVTQMGQEVILRCVPISNHLYFYWYRQILGQKVEFLVSFYNNEISEKSEIFDDQFSVERPDGSNFTLKIRSTKLEDSAMYFCASSERGQTNTEAFFGQGTRLTVV.

The chain is built from TRBV2 and TRBJ1-6; D is uncertain. Trimming stripped 5 bases from V and 5 bases from J, with 7 bases between. In germline, CDR1 is SNHLY, CDR2 FYNNEI. CDR3 length: 13 amino acids. The CDR3 DNA is TGTGCCAGCAGTCCCCTACATAATTCACCCCTCCACTTT. As protein: CASSPLHNSPLHF.

J is TRBJ2-3 and V is TRBV28, with 8 bases fitting TRBD2. With 5 bases clipped from V and 6 bases from J, the junction kept 13 bases outside the gene matches. Per germline, CDR1 MDHEN and CDR2 SYDVKM. The CDR3 has 16 residues. The CDR3 region has the DNA TGTGCCAGCAGTACCCATTGGGAGCGGGAGTTGGATACGCAGTATTTT. The encoded protein is CASSTHWERELDTQYF. Full variable domain (remainder filled in from reference TRBV28 and TRBJ2-3): DVKVTQSSRYLVKRTGEKVFLECVQDMDHENMFWYRQDPGLGLRLIYFSYDVKMKEKGDIPEGYSVSREKKERFSLILESASTNQTSMYLCASSTHWERELDTQYFGPGTRLTVL.

The chain carries TRBV19 and TRBJ1-2; D uncertain. Per the germline V gene, CDR1 is LNHDA and CDR2 is SQIVND (reference sequence). Trimming took 5 bases from V and 4 from J, leaving 17 bases between them. The CDR3 extends over 15 amino acids. CDR3 amino acids: CASSLQTPTLYGYTF. CDR3 sequence (DNA): TGTGCCAGTAGTCTTCAGACACCTACCCTCTATGGCTACACCTTC.

The chain joins TRBV5-1 to TRBJ2-7; 10 bases map to TRBD1. The CDR3 loop spans 14 amino acids. V lost 3 bases and J lost 2; bases outside the gene matches: 2. Germline V lookup: CDR1 SGHRS, CDR2 YFSETQ. CDR3 region: CASSSGQGAYEQYF. The DNA of the CDR3 is TGCGCCAGCAGCTCAGGACAGGGGGCCTACGAGCAGTACTTC.

This CDR3 is CASRPALLANEQFF. The CDR3 DNA follows: TGCGCCAGCAGACCCGCATTACTAGCAAATGAGCAGTTCTTC. The chain uses TRBV4-1 and TRBJ2-1, with D perhaps TRBD2 (6 bases). V was trimmed by 6 bases and J by 7 bases, leaving 16 bases between them. The germline V gene encodes CDR1 MGHRA and CDR2 YSYEKL. The CDR3 is made up of 14 amino acids.

The rearrangement links TRBV18 to TRBJ2-7; TRBD1 matches 7 bases. The trim removed 5 bases at V and 2 bases at J, leaving 6 bases unmatched. The CDR3 totals 14 residues. Germline V lookup: CDR1 KGHSH, CDR2 LQKENI. CDR3 nucleotides: TGTGCCAGCTCAGAATCTGGACAGGCCTACGAGCAGTACTTC. Encoded protein: CASSESGQAYEQYF.

J is TRBJ2-3 and V is TRBV18; D is unresolved. The V gene's germline CDR1 is KGHSH and CDR2 LQKENI. Trimming shortened V by 3 bases and J by 3 bases, and 4 bases separated the two germline ends. The CDR3 runs 12 residues. CDR3 DNA: TGTGCCAGCTCACCTTCGACAGATACGCAGTATTTT. Protein: CASSPSTDTQYF.

In nucleotides, the CDR3 is TGTGCCGGAAAGAAGGGGACTAGCGGTAATGAGCAGTTCTTC. Residues: CAGKKGTSGNEQFF. The gene calls are TRBV13 and TRBJ2-1; 11 nucleotides agree with TRBD2. V lost 11 bases, J lost 7 bases, and 10 bases stayed unmatched. Germline CDR1 reads PRHDT; CDR2 reads FYEKMQ (reference sequence). The CDR3 extends over 14 amino acids.

This sequence joins TRBV9 and TRBJ1-1; D possibly corresponds to TRBD1 (6 bases). V was cut by 0 bases and J by 0 bases, with 18 bases left in between. The CDR3 contains 18 residues. From germline, CDR1 is SGDLS and CDR2 YYNGEE. This chain's CDR3 is CASSVEEERRGLNTEAFF. CDR3 in DNA: TGTGCCAGCAGCGTAGAAGAGGAGCGCAGGGGCCTGAACACTGAAGCTTTCTTT.

The V and J genes are TRBV18 and TRBJ1-4; 7 bases are shared with TRBD1. The CDR3 extends over 16 amino acids. J lost 4 bases, V lost 3 bases, and 8 bases had no gene match. The V gene's germline CDR1 is KGHSH and CDR2 LQKENI. The CDR3 loop is CASSPAYRGNNEKLFF. The CDR3 nucleotides are TGTGCCAGCTCACCGGCGTACAGGGGTAATAATGAAAAACTGTTTTTT. Full variable domain (outside the CDR3, taken from reference TRBV18 and TRBJ1-4): NAGVMQNPRHLVRRRGQEARLRCSPMKGHSHVYWYRQLPEEGLKFMVYLQKENIIDESGMPKERFSAEFPKEGPSILRIQQVVRGDSAAYFCASSPAYRGNNEKLFFGSGTQLSVL.

For the CDR3, the DNA is TGTGCCAGCAGTCGAGGGGGGGGGCTGCATGTGCAGTACTTC. Encoded protein: CASSRGGGLHVQYF. The chain links TRBV6-5 to TRBJ2-7, with D possibly being TRBD2 (7 bases). The CDR3 runs to 14 residues. V was pared by 5 bases and J by 9 bases, with 20 bases between. CDR1 is MNHEY and CDR2 is SVGAGI in the germline V gene.

The rearrangement links TRBV5-1 to TRBJ2-1, with unresolved D. From germline, CDR1 is SGHRS and CDR2 YFSETQ. V was shortened by 2 bases and J by 8 bases, with 8 bases between the two germline ends. This CDR3 spans 12 amino acids. In DNA, the CDR3 is TGCGCCAGCAGCTTCAGCGTCGATGAGCAGTTCTTC. Protein sequence: CASSFSVDEQFF. The variable domain in full, with the rest retrieved from reference TRBV5-1 and TRBJ2-1, is KAGVTQTPRYLIKTRGQQVTLSCSPISGHRSVSWYQQTPGQGLQFLFEYFSETQRNKGNFPGRFSGRQFSNSRSEMNVSTLELGDSALYLCASSFSVDEQFFGPGTRLTVL.

This rearrangement joins TRBV6-6 to TRBJ1-6; 7 positions agree with TRBD1. Germline-derived CDR1 and CDR2 are MNHNY and SVGAGI (reference sequence). CDR3 size: 14 residues. V was pared by 6 bases and J by 9 bases, with 8 bases of the junction left unmatched. The CDR3 loop reads CASRKRDRPSPLHF. The CDR3 DNA is TGTGCCAGCAGAAAACGGGACAGACCTTCACCCCTCCACTTT.

The CDR3 sequence: CASSEWAGGLRGNQYF. CDR3 nucleotide sequence: TGTGCCAGCAGTGAATGGGCGGGGGGCCTTAGGGGGAACCAGTACTTC. The V and J genes are TRBV2 and TRBJ2-5, with 8 nucleotides matching TRBD2. CDR1 is SNHLY, CDR2 FYNNEI, per germline. Trimming at V came to 2 bases and at J to 10 bases, leaving 15 bases not matched to a gene. The length of the CDR3 is 16 residues.

This chain uses TRBV10-2 with TRBJ1-1, with D hard to call. Germline V lookup: CDR1 WSHSY, CDR2 SAAADI. The CDR3 contains 14 residues. The ends were cut back, 7 bases at V and 1 base at J, with 13 bases in the middle. The CDR3 region is CASTKSEGNTEAFF. Here the CDR3 DNA reads TGCGCCAGCACCAAAAGTGAGGGGAACACTGAAGCTTTCTTT.

The rearrangement links TRBV2 to TRBJ2-5; the D is unclear. The CDR3 is 13 amino acids. Trimming removed 4 bases from V and 1 base from J, with 7 bases in between. Germline V lookup: CDR1 SNHLY, CDR2 FYNNEI. The CDR3 protein is CASSVWSQETQYF. As DNA, the CDR3 is TGTGCCAGCAGTGTGTGGAGCCAAGAGACCCAGTACTTC.

The gene calls are TRBV5-1 and TRBJ1-1; D not certain. The germline V and J ends were trimmed by 0 bases and 0 bases, with 12 bases remaining between them. The CDR3 loop spans 16 amino acids. The germline V gene has CDR1 SGHRS and CDR2 YFSETQ. CDR3 in amino acids: CASSLGGSRMNTEAFF. The CDR3 DNA reads TGCGCCAGCAGCTTGGGAGGGAGTAGGATGAACACTGAAGCTTTCTTT.

The chain recombines TRBV6-5 with TRBJ2-7, with D maybe TRBD2 (8 bases). The V gene's germline CDR1 is MNHEY and CDR2 SVGAGI. The CDR3 covers 15 residues. V lost 6 bases and J 6 bases, leaving 21 bases between the germline ends. Here the CDR3 DNA reads TGTGCCAGCAGGAAGGGGGCGGGAGGAGGGCGCGAGCAGTACTTC. Its translation: CASRKGAGGGREQYF.

This sequence joins TRBV27 and TRBJ2-7; 9 bases match TRBD2. Germline loops: CDR1 MNHEY, CDR2 SMNVEV (reference sequence). V shed 4 bases, J shed 5 bases, and the junction held 9 bases outside the gene matches. CDR3 size: 15 residues. CDR3 sequence (DNA): TGTGCCAGCAGTTGGGATAGCGGGGGCTTGAACGAGCAGTACTTC. Translating gives CASSWDSGGLNEQYF.

The rearrangement joins TRBV19 to TRBJ1-1; a weak D match, TRBD1 (6 bases). The germline V and J ends were trimmed by 5 bases and 8 bases, with 18 bases remaining between them. Germline V CDR1 and CDR2: LNHDA, SQIVND (reference sequence). The CDR3 runs to 14 residues. The CDR3 DNA is TGTGCCAGTAGTGCCCAAAAAGGGGGAACCGAAGCTTTCTTT. Its translation: CASSAQKGGTEAFF. The full variable domain, in which reference TRBV19 and TRBJ1-1 provide the parts outside the CDR3, is DGGITQSPKYLFRKEGQNVTLSCEQNLNHDAMYWYRQDPGQGLRLIYYSQIVNDFQKGDIAEGYSVSREKKESFPLTVTSAQKNPTAFYLCASSAQKGGTEAFFGQGTRLTVV.

V is TRBV6-6 and J is TRBJ1-5; a weak D match, TRBD1 (6 bases). V lost 0 bases, J lost 6 bases, and 6 bases lay in between. The germline CDR1 and CDR2 sequences are MNHNY and SVGAGI (reference sequence). This CDR3 has 13 amino acids. CDR3 coding DNA: TGTGCCAGCAGTTACTCGGGGGCTCAGCCCCAGCATTTT. Amino acid sequence: CASSYSGAQPQHF.

The V gene is TRBV4-2, the J gene TRBJ1-2, with unresolved D. This CDR3 is 14 amino acids long. Looked up from germline, CDR1 is LGHNA and CDR2 is YNFKEQ. Trimming pared 0 bases from V and 8 bases from J, leaving 13 bases between. CDR3 DNA: TGTGCCAGCAGCCAAGATCGTGCGGGAAGAGGCTACACCTTC. Translating gives CASSQDRAGRGYTF.